The clone carrying this T cell receptor (beta chain) was detected a few times. What it binds is not known. The CDR3 sequence is 11 residues long. Between the trimmed V and J ends, which lost 3 bases and 6 bases, there was a span of 7 bases. The germline CDR1 and CDR2 sequences are DFQATT and SNEGSKA (reference sequence). This sample is drawn from a study of CD8 T cells in ankylosing spondylitis. Whole-study results and caveats: Typical of ankylosing spondylitis blood, it appeared, was a TCR beta motif of 7 or 8 highly homologous variants.

TCRdb recomputed calls from the 5' RACE reads with MiXCR, one row per CDR3 protein. The sample lists 390,000 or so distinct CDR3 sequences; 20% to 25% were seen once. The receptor was derived from a male donor with ankylosing spondylitis. Sequenced: blood, either unsorted or a sorted T cell fraction (not recorded which). This chain joins TRBV20-1 and TRBJ2-3; D is undetermined. The DNA of the CDR3 is TGCAGTGCTAGTAGGCGGGATACGCAGTATTTT. It translates to CSASRRDTQYF.